Each of the 25 T cell receptor beta chains below was sequenced from the same sample in a study of blood T cell repertoires in COVID-19. Clones were sequenced by immunoSEQ multiplex PCR, and TCRdb holds only the in-frame ones, with some missing. The sample lists some 48,000 clones, about 80% seen once, with around 44% in the top ten. The sequenced sample was peripheral blood. The source is a human donor in a cohort sampled during active COVID-19.

CDR3 sequence reads: CAISEGTGSGNTIYF. CDR3 bases: TGTGCCATCAGTGAAGGGACAGGGTCTGGAAACACCATATATTTT. V and J are TRBV10-3 and TRBJ1-3; 9 positions agree with TRBD1. Per the germline V gene, CDR1 is ENHRY and CDR2 is SYGVKD. The CDR3 spans 15 residues. The ends lost 3 bases at V and 1 base at J; junction bases unmatched: 1.

In this sample, this clone turned up a few times. The V and J genes are TRBV4-2 and TRBJ2-7; 7 positions match TRBD1. The CDR3 contains 15 residues. The V gene end was trimmed by 4 bases and the J gene end by 3 bases; junction bases not matched to a gene: 9. Looked up from germline, CDR1 is LGHNA and CDR2 is YNFKEQ. CDR3 sequence (DNA): TGTGCCAGCAGCCTCATCTCGGGACAGAACTACGAGCAGTACTTC. Amino acid sequence: CASSLISGQNYEQYF.

J is TRBJ1-2 and V is TRBV4-1, with D unresolved. CDR1 is MGHRA and CDR2 is YSYEKL in the germline V gene. CDR3 length: 16 amino acids. Trimming pared 4 bases from V and 4 bases from J, leaving 19 bases between. CDR3 nucleotide sequence: TGCGCCAGCAGCCCCAGACCTGGGCAGGCCGTCTATGGCTACACCTTC. This gives the protein CASSPRPGQAVYGYTF.

The chain recombines TRBV25-1 with TRBJ2-5; 8 bases match TRBD2. Trimming cost V 1 base and J 4 bases; bases outside gene matches: 5. The CDR3 is 15 residues long. CDR1 and CDR2 (germline): MGHDK, SYGVNS. CDR3 region: CASSESRGVGETQYF. CDR3 coding DNA: TGTGCCAGCAGTGAATCGCGGGGGGTTGGAGAGACCCAGTACTTC.

V gene TRBV4-1 combines with J gene TRBJ2-5; D gene uncertain. V was trimmed by 1 base and J by 2 bases, leaving 8 bases between them. The CDR3 sequence is 14 residues long. Germline CDR1 is MGHRA and CDR2 is YSYEKL. The CDR3 bases are TGCGCCAGCAGCCAAGTTTCTAGGCAAGAGACCCAGTACTTC. Translated: CASSQVSRQETQYF.

The table lists this clone with a few counts. The chain has TRBV5-1 and TRBJ1-3, with 10 bases identical to TRBD1. This CDR3 has 16 amino acids. The germline gives CDR1 SGHRS, CDR2 YFSETQ. J lost 7 bases, V lost 3 bases, and 10 bases had no gene match. CDR3 amino acids: CASSSTAGTGANTIYF. CDR3 DNA: TGCGCCAGCAGCTCTACGGCCGGGACAGGGGCGAACACCATATATTTT.

This clone was seen a handful of times. The CDR3 is CAWGTGSGKQPQHF. CDR3 sequence (DNA): TGTGCCTGGGGGACAGGGTCCGGAAAACAGCCCCAGCATTTT. This chain connects TRBV30 to TRBJ1-5; TRBD1 agrees at 9 bases. Trimming took 5 bases from V and 7 from J; bases not matched to a gene: 9. Germline loops: CDR1 GTSNPN, CDR2 SVGIG (reference sequence). CDR3 length: 14 residues.

This rearrangement joins TRBV7-8 to TRBJ2-4, with D possibly TRBD2 on 5 matching bases. The CDR3 runs 14 residues. The V end lost 5 bases, the J end lost 3 bases, and 11 bases lay between the germline ends. The germline gives CDR1 SGHVS, CDR2 FQNEAQ. The CDR3 DNA follows: TGTGCCAGCAGCCCCCGGGGTAGCAAAAACATTCAGTACTTC. It encodes CASSPRGSKNIQYF.

The V call is TRBV18, the J call TRBJ2-6; a weak D match, TRBD2 (6 bases). The V end lost 4 bases, the J end lost 2 bases, and 12 bases lay between the germline ends. The CDR3 has 16 residues. Germline V gene lookup returns CDR1 KGHSH and CDR2 LQKENI. DNA for the CDR3: TGTGCCAGCTCACTAGGAGGGAGGACTGGGGCCAACGTCCTGACTTTC. This translates into CASSLGGRTGANVLTF.

The chain uses TRBV27 and TRBJ2-3; 11 positions match TRBD1. After removal of 5 bases from V and 2 bases from J, the junction contained 9 bases not matched to a gene. The CDR3 covers 17 residues. In germline, CDR1 is MNHEY, CDR2 SMNVEV (reference sequence). This CDR3 reads CASSKSRTGGNTDTQYF. CDR3 in DNA: TGTGCCAGCAGTAAGTCGCGGACAGGGGGCAACACAGATACGCAGTATTTT.

This clone appeared many times. The chain employs TRBV7-9 and TRBJ1-6; D might be TRBD1 (5 bases). V lost 4 bases and J lost 0, with 10 bases in between. The CDR3 covers 16 residues. The germline V gene encodes CDR1 SEHNR and CDR2 FQNEAQ (reference sequence). The CDR3 bases are TGTGCCAGCAGCTCCCGGGGGAGCTCCTATAATTCACCCCTCCACTTT. Its protein is CASSSRGSSYNSPLHF.

This clone was detected once. Other nucleotide sequences from this sample produce the same CDR3. The V gene is TRBV10-2, the J gene TRBJ1-2; 10 bases agree with TRBD1. The CDR3 covers 15 residues. Germline V gene lookup returns CDR1 WSHSY and CDR2 SAAADI. J was trimmed by 0 bases and V by 6 bases; bases with no gene match: 4. CDR3: CASRPGTGANYGYTF. CDR3 DNA sequence: TGCGCCAGCAGACCTGGGACAGGGGCTAACTATGGCTACACCTTC.

The chain couples TRBV7-9 to TRBJ2-7; TRBD1 is a possible D gene (6 bases). This CDR3 has 12 residues. The V and J ends lost 4 bases and 5 bases respectively, with 9 bases between them. Germline assignment: CDR1 SEHNR and CDR2 FQNEAQ (reference sequence). This CDR3 is CASSWAGDEQYV. The CDR3, as DNA: TGTGCCAGCAGCTGGGCAGGGGACGAGCAGTACGTC.

This clone has only a few counts. The J gene is TRBJ1-5, the V gene TRBV6-5; D not certain. Germline loops: CDR1 MNHEY, CDR2 SVGAGI. The CDR3 spans 14 residues. Trimming left V 2 bases short and J 9 bases short, with 14 bases between. The DNA for the CDR3 is TGTGCCAGCAGTTACAAGCCTGTGGCGGGGCCCCAGCATTTT. Residues: CASSYKPVAGPQHF.

The chain recombines TRBV29-1 with TRBJ1-5; 8 nucleotides match TRBD1. The V and J ends lost 5 bases and 5 bases, in that order; junction bases with no gene match: 2. Germline CDR1 and CDR2: SQVTM and ANQGSEA. The length of the CDR3 is 12 residues. In nucleotides, the CDR3 is TGCAGCGTTCAGGGGGCGGATCAGCCCCAGCATTTT. This sequence encodes CSVQGADQPQHF.

The gene calls are TRBV12-3 or TRBV12-4 and TRBJ2-7; tentatively, D is TRBD1 (6 bases). V lost 1 base, J lost 6 bases, and 7 bases lay in between. The CDR3 runs to 12 residues. In nucleotides, the CDR3 is TGTGCCAGCAGTTTAGGAGGGGGCGAGCAGTACGTC. It specifies CASSLGGGEQYV.

CDR3: CASSYSQGAGTEAFF. DNA of the CDR3: TGTGCCAGCAGTTACTCCCAGGGGGCGGGCACTGAAGCTTTCTTT. V and J are TRBV6-5 and TRBJ1-1, with TRBD1 matching over 8 bases. There are 15 residues in the CDR3. Germline CDR1 reads MNHEY; CDR2 reads SVGAGI. V trimming: 0 bases; J trimming: 4 bases; junction bases outside the gene matches: 4.

V gene TRBV19 combines with J gene TRBJ2-5, with TRBD1 identical over 7 bases. The V gene's germline CDR1 is LNHDA and CDR2 SQIVND (reference sequence). Trimming at V came to 7 bases and at J to 1 base, leaving 6 bases not matched to a gene. CDR3 size: 14 residues. CDR3 loop: CASNSQGLQETQYF. The CDR3 DNA follows: TGTGCCAGTAATTCACAGGGGCTCCAAGAGACCCAGTACTTC. Full variable domain (remainder filled in from reference TRBV19 and TRBJ2-5): DGGITQSPKYLFRKEGQNVTLSCEQNLNHDAMYWYRQDPGQGLRLIYYSQIVNDFQKGDIAEGYSVSREKKESFPLTVTSAQKNPTAFYLCASNSQGLQETQYFGPGTRLLVL.

By share, this clone ranks as medium-sized. The rearrangement links TRBV5-5 to TRBJ2-2, with 9 bases aligning to TRBD1. V lost 4 bases to trimming and J lost 3 bases; unmatched junction nucleotides: 7. Germline V CDR1 and CDR2: SGHKS, YYEKEE (reference sequence). CDR3 length: 16 amino acids. The CDR3 DNA is TGTGCCAGCAGCCCTTTGGGACAGGGTTACACCGGGGAGCTGTTTTTT. Amino acids: CASSPLGQGYTGELFF.

The chain combines TRBV7-2 with TRBJ1-1; no firm D call. V was clipped by 3 bases and J by 0 bases, with 17 bases between them. The CDR3 has 17 residues. Per germline, CDR1 SGHTA and CDR2 FQGNSA. For the CDR3, the DNA is TGTGCCAGCAGCTTCGATAGTTCAGGACTTCTGAACACTGAAGCTTTCTTT. This translates into CASSFDSSGLLNTEAFF.

V and J are TRBV10-1 and TRBJ2-1; D may be TRBD2 (5 bases). The germline V gene encodes CDR1 WNHNN and CDR2 SYGVQD (reference sequence). Trimming took 0 bases from V and 12 from J, leaving 12 bases between them. CDR3 length equals 13 residues. This CDR3 is CASSESIEGGQFF. As DNA, the CDR3 is TGCGCCAGCAGTGAGTCAATCGAGGGTGGGCAGTTCTTC.

J is TRBJ2-5 and V is TRBV9; a weak D match, TRBD1 (6 bases). The V end lost 4 bases, the J end lost 5 bases, and 24 bases lay between the germline ends. Germline V gene sequence: CDR1 SGDLS, CDR2 YYNGEE. CDR3 length equals 17 residues. The CDR3 protein is CASSHSQDSPIRETQYF. The CDR3 region has the DNA TGTGCCAGCAGCCACTCCCAGGACAGTCCGATTAGGGAGACCCAGTACTTC.

In DNA, the CDR3 is TGTGCCAGCAGCCCCGGGCGGGGGGCGGCCACTGAAGCTTTCTTT. Translated: CASSPGRGAATEAFF. The chain recombines TRBV28 with TRBJ1-1; D might be TRBD1 (6 bases). In germline, CDR1 is MDHEN, CDR2 SYDVKM. This CDR3 is built from 15 residues. Trimming stripped 6 bases from V and 4 bases from J, with 18 bases between.

CDR3 residues: CASSLLQIMNTEAFF. The CDR3 bases are TGTGCCAGCAGCCTTCTACAGATCATGAACACTGAAGCTTTCTTT. The chain uses TRBV11-2 and TRBJ1-1; the D is unclear. The CDR3 contains 15 residues. The germline CDR1 and CDR2 sequences are SGHAT and FQNNGV. Trimming took off 5 bases at V and 0 bases at J, with 13 bases between the two ends.

As for this clone: The sample holds other DNA sequences that translate to the same CDR3. The chain couples TRBV6-1 to TRBJ1-4; tentative D call: TRBD1 (6 bases). Germline V gene sequence: CDR1 MNHNS, CDR2 SASEGT. The CDR3 spans 15 residues. V was pared by 0 bases and J by 7 bases, with 12 bases between. The CDR3 DNA sequence: TGTGCCAGCAGTGAAGCCCGGGGGGGCGTTGAAAAACTGTTTTTT. Protein: CASSEARGGVEKLFF.